The rows below give T cell receptor beta chains drawn from one sample of a study of T-cell memory formation after mild COVID-19. TCRdb processed the 5' RACE reads anew with MiXCR; each CDR3 protein has one entry. This repertoire shows about 290,000 distinct CDR3 sequences, approximately 15% found once; its top ten account for about a fifth. The sequencing input was PBMCs or a T cell subset sorted from them (not recorded which). All receptors come from a man aged 18 to 29 who had mild COVID-19 (a few samples of this study predate the infection). Cell type and time point are not known. The CDR3 runs from the conserved cysteine through the conserved F or W. D genes are given only for firm matches. Size values are once, few and many counts, or a class for expanded clones, and some rows have none.

.	TRBJ2-2	.	TRBV7-8	TGTGCCAGCAGCTTAGGTCCGGTGGGCACCGGGGAGCTGTTTTTT	CASSLGPVGTGELFF
few	TRBJ2-3	TRBD2	TRBV11-2	TGTGCCAGCGCCGTGGGAACGCTAGCGGGGGGACGGAGTTTCACAGATACGCAGTATTTT	CASAVGTLAGGRSFTDTQYF
.	TRBJ2-2	.	TRBV6-2/TRBV6-3	TGTGCCAGCAGTACAGTACTTCTTACAAGTAACACCGGGGAGCTGTTTTTT	CASSTVLLTSNTGELFF
many	TRBJ2-1	TRBD1	TRBV29-1	TGCAGCACGGGACAGGACAATGAGCAGTTCTTC	CSTGQDNEQFF
few	TRBJ1-3	.	TRBV29-1	TGCAGCGTTGCGTCGGGGTCTGGAAACACCATATATTTT	CSVASGSGNTIYF
few	TRBJ2-2	TRBD1	TRBV4-1	TGCGCCAGCAGCAGAGGACAGGAGAACACCGGGGAGCTGTTTTTT	CASSRGQENTGELFF
.	TRBJ1-5	.	TRBV7-9	TGTGCCAGCAGCTTACAAGGGGACGGAAATCAGCCCCAGCATTTT	CASSLQGDGNQPQHF
few	TRBJ1-1	.	TRBV6-6	TGTGCCAGCACCCTGGGGGGTAGGGACACTGAAGCTTTCTTT	CASTLGGRDTEAFF
.	TRBJ1-5	TRBD1	TRBV24-1	TGTGCCACCAGTGATGACAGGGTTGGGGTAGGACCCCAGCATTTT	CATSDDRVGVGPQHF
.	TRBJ1-5	TRBD1	TRBV4-1	TGCGCCAGCAGCCTCGGACAGGTGGATAGCAATCAGCCCCAGCATTTT	CASSLGQVDSNQPQHF
.	TRBJ2-1	TRBD2	TRBV12-3/TRBV12-4	TGTGCCAGCAGGGCAACCGGGACTAGCGGCCAAGGGCAGTTCTTC	CASRATGTSGQGQFF
.	TRBJ1-1	.	TRBV10-3	TGTGCCATCAACTTGGACGGGGCAAGGAACACTGAAGCTTTCTTT	CAINLDGARNTEAFF
few	TRBJ2-5	.	TRBV18	TGTGCCAGCTCACCACGGGGACCTCAAGAGACCCAGTACTTC	CASSPRGPQETQYF
few	TRBJ2-7	.	TRBV20-1	TGCAGTGCTACCCAGGGGGGGGCGAACGAGCAGTACTTC	CSATQGGANEQYF
few	TRBJ1-2	.	TRBV12-3/TRBV12-4	TGTGCCAGCAGTTTGTCTGGCTACACCTTC	CASSLSGYTF
few	TRBJ1-5	.	TRBV5-1	TGCGCCAGCAGCTTGTTTGGAGGCCTGGGGGAGCCCCAGCATTTT	CASSLFGGLGEPQHF
few	TRBJ1-1	.	TRBV20-1	TGCAGTGCTACCACAGGGAACACTGAAGCTTTCTTT	CSATTGNTEAFF
.	TRBJ1-1	.	TRBV30	TGTGCCTGGAGTCACTGGTCAATGAACACTGAAGCTTTCTTT	CAWSHWSMNTEAFF